These 27 T cell receptor beta chains were sequenced from one sample in a study of shared clonotypes between healthy human individuals. TCRdb keeps only in-frame clones here, not all; method: immunoSEQ multiplex PCR. The sample has about 1.5 million clones, roughly 96% seen once. Material for sequencing was naive CD4+ T cells sorted from blood. Sample subset: CD45RA+ positively selected. These receptors were taken from a man under 40 in good health.

This rearrangement joins TRBV18 to TRBJ2-2; D is unresolved. This CDR3 is built from 13 residues. The V end lost 0 bases, the J end lost 6 bases, and 5 bases lay between the germline ends. The germline V gene encodes CDR1 KGHSH and CDR2 LQKENI. The CDR3, as DNA: TGTGCCAGCTCACCACCGACGCCCGGGGAGCTGTTTTTT. It translates to CASSPPTPGELFF.

This clone was seen a single time. V and J are TRBV2 and TRBJ2-2; a possible D gene is TRBD1 (6 bases). Per the germline V gene, CDR1 is SNHLY and CDR2 is FYNNEI. V lost 6 bases and J 2 bases, leaving 19 bases between the germline ends. The CDR3 runs 17 residues. The CDR3 bases are TGTGCCAGCAGGACAACCGAGGGACAAGATAACACCGGGGAGCTGTTTTTT. Amino acids: CASRTTEGQDNTGELFF. Full variable domain (remainder filled in from reference TRBV2 and TRBJ2-2): EPEVTQTPSHQVTQMGQEVILRCVPISNHLYFYWYRQILGQKVEFLVSFYNNEISEKSEIFDDQFSVERPDGSNFTLKIRSTKLEDSAMYFCASRTTEGQDNTGELFFGEGSRLTVL.

The chain uses TRBV9 and TRBJ1-2; tentatively, D is TRBD1 (5 bases). The ends were cut back, 1 base at V and 8 bases at J, with 12 bases in the middle. Germline V lookup: CDR1 SGDLS, CDR2 YYNGEE. The CDR3 length is 13 residues. The CDR3 spells CASSVLQGWGYTF. The CDR3 DNA reads TGTGCCAGCAGCGTATTGCAGGGTTGGGGCTACACCTTC.

A word on this clone: Different DNA sequences within this sample yield the same CDR3. The chain couples TRBV7-2 to TRBJ1-3; D unclear. The ends were cut back, 1 base at V and 1 base at J, with 5 bases in the middle. The germline gives CDR1 SGHTA, CDR2 FQGNSA. The CDR3 consists of 14 residues. CDR3 in amino acids: CASSLVGSGNTIYF. The DNA of the CDR3 is TGTGCCAGCAGCTTAGTAGGATCTGGAAACACCATATATTTT.

This sequence joins TRBV11-2 and TRBJ2-1; weak D call: TRBD2 (5 bases). CDR1 and CDR2 from the germline V gene are SGHAT and FQNNGV. The CDR3 length is 17 residues. The ends were cut back, 5 bases at V and 2 bases at J, with 19 bases in the middle. The CDR3 coding sequence is TGTGCCAGCAGCCCCGCCGGACGGGGAAATACCTACAATGAGCAGTTCTTC. It specifies CASSPAGRGNTYNEQFF.

The rearrangement joins TRBV10-3 to TRBJ2-2; D gene ambiguous. Germline CDR1 ENHRY, CDR2 SYGVKD. The CDR3 sequence is 13 residues long. V was shortened by 4 bases and J by 6 bases, with 9 bases between the two germline ends. The CDR3 region is CAISVQSPGELFF. The CDR3, as DNA: TGTGCCATCAGTGTTCAGAGTCCCGGGGAGCTGTTTTTT.

The chain joins TRBV27 to TRBJ2-1, with TRBD2 matching 7 bases. Germline V gene lookup returns CDR1 MNHEY and CDR2 SMNVEV (reference sequence). This CDR3 is built from 18 residues. J lost 7 bases, V lost 5 bases, and 20 bases had no gene match. In DNA form, the CDR3 reads TGTGCCAGCAGTATCCTTTCGCTCTCGTATGGGGGAGGGAATGAGCAGTTCTTC. This gives the protein CASSILSLSYGGGNEQFF.

Comments on this clone: Mismatch with germline at one junction end may stem from a read error. V and J are TRBV7-2 and TRBJ2-2, with 13 bases aligning to TRBD2. CDR3 size: 18 residues. Per germline, CDR1 SGHTA and CDR2 FQGNSA. Here the CDR3 DNA reads TGTGCCAGCAGCCCAGGGGGACTAGCGGGAAAGTATGGCGGGGAGCTGGTTTTT. This codes for CASSPGGLAGKYGGELVF.

This chain uses TRBV19 with TRBJ2-7; weak D call: TRBD1 (6 bases). This CDR3 is 16 amino acids long. Trimming removed 4 bases at V and 2 bases at J, with 18 bases between. CDR1 is LNHDA, CDR2 SQIVND, per germline (reference sequence). In DNA, the CDR3 is TGTGCCAGTAGTACCTTACAGGGATTGGGGACCTACGAGCAGTACTTC. It specifies CASSTLQGLGTYEQYF.

The J gene is TRBJ2-3, the V gene TRBV5-1; D not certain. V was clipped by 5 bases and J by 2 bases, with 9 bases between them. The CDR3 contains 13 residues. The germline gives CDR1 SGHRS, CDR2 YFSETQ. The CDR3 region is CASREVVTDTQYF. The CDR3 DNA is TGCGCCAGCAGGGAAGTAGTCACAGATACGCAGTATTTT.

The chain couples TRBV28 to TRBJ1-4, with a tentative D call TRBD1 (6 bases). The CDR3 runs 14 residues. Per germline, CDR1 MDHEN and CDR2 SYDVKM. Deletions cut 11 bases from V and 8 bases from J, with 21 bases between. This chain's CDR3 is CASLGGQLGEKLFF. CDR3 nucleotide sequence: TGTGCCTCCCTGGGGGGGCAATTGGGGGAAAAACTGTTTTTT.

The CDR3 sequence is CASSQRTGHNEQFF. CDR3 in DNA: TGTGCCAGCAGCCAAAGGACAGGACACAATGAGCAGTTCTTC. V is TRBV5-4 and J is TRBJ2-1; 7 nucleotides align to TRBD1. V shed 4 bases, J shed 5 bases, and the junction held 6 bases outside the gene matches. This CDR3 has 14 amino acids. Germline assignment: CDR1 SGHNT and CDR2 YYREEE (reference sequence).

CDR3 DNA sequence: TGTGCCAGCCAACCTGAAAAAGAGACCCAGTACTTC. Protein sequence: CASQPEKETQYF. The chain employs TRBV11-2 and TRBJ2-5; D remains unclear. The germline V gene has CDR1 SGHAT and CDR2 FQNNGV. V was trimmed by 8 bases and J by 3 bases, leaving 10 bases between them. The length of the CDR3 is 12 residues.

This chain joins TRBV29-1 and TRBJ2-7; TRBD1 is a possible D gene (6 bases). Germline-derived CDR1 and CDR2 are SQVTM and ANQGSEA. The CDR3 runs 14 residues. V dropped 4 bases and J dropped 7 bases, with 20 bases sitting between them. CDR3: CSVGVGTTYSEQYF. The CDR3, as DNA: TGCAGCGTTGGCGTCGGGACAACCTATTCTGAGCAGTACTTC.

CDR3 sequence (DNA): TGTGCCAGCAGCCAGAGTCCCGGGACAGGGATCGGTCAGTACTTC. Translating gives CASSQSPGTGIGQYF. This rearrangement joins TRBV7-8 to TRBJ2-4; 9 bases line up with TRBD1. This CDR3 region has 15 residues. After removal of 5 bases from V and 12 bases from J, the junction contained 14 bases not matched to a gene. Looked up from germline, CDR1 is SGHVS and CDR2 is FQNEAQ. Drawing the rest from reference TRBV7-8 and TRBJ2-4, the complete variable domain is GAGVSQSPRYKVAKRGQDVALRCDPISGHVSLFWYQQALGQGPEFLTYFQNEAQLDKSGLPSDRFFAERPEGSVSTLKIQRTQQEDSAVYLCASSQSPGTGIGQYFGAGTRLSVL.

As concerns this clone: In the same sample, other DNA sequences code for this CDR3. This sequence joins TRBV18 and TRBJ2-3, with 13 bases lining up with TRBD2. The junction had 1 base not matched to a gene; V was cut back by 2 bases and J by 2 bases. This CDR3 contains 16 residues. Per the germline V gene, CDR1 is KGHSH and CDR2 is LQKENI. The CDR3 reads CASSPGLAGVTDTQYF. The DNA for the CDR3 is TGTGCCAGCTCACCAGGACTAGCGGGGGTCACAGATACGCAGTATTTT.

This rearrangement joins TRBV19 to TRBJ2-6, with 7 bases fitting TRBD2. The germline gives CDR1 LNHDA, CDR2 SQIVND (reference sequence). The J segment lost 0 bases and the V segment lost 5 bases, leaving 7 bases of the junction unmatched. This CDR3 is 17 amino acids long. In DNA form, the CDR3 reads TGTGCCAGTAGTTCCCCTGGGGGGGGCTCTGGGGCCAACGTCCTGACTTTC. Translation: CASSSPGGGSGANVLTF.

The chain joins TRBV25-1 to TRBJ2-7; D is possibly TRBD2 (5 bases). The CDR3 is made up of 13 amino acids. With 6 bases removed from V and 2 bases from J, the gap between germline ends came to 11 bases. Germline V lookup: CDR1 MGHDK, CDR2 SYGVNS. CDR3 nucleotide sequence: TGTGCCAGCAGCCCCGGGATAACCTACGAGCAGTACTTC. Amino acid sequence: CASSPGITYEQYF.

J is TRBJ2-1 and V is TRBV19; 7 bases align to TRBD1. CDR3 length: 11 residues. Germline V gene lookup returns CDR1 LNHDA and CDR2 SQIVND (reference sequence). V was pared by 6 bases and J by 11 bases, with 4 bases of the junction left unmatched. CDR3 nucleotide sequence: TGTGCCAGTAGGGTACAGGGGAAGCAGTTCTTC. Translating it yields CASRVQGKQFF.

The gene calls are TRBV5-1 and TRBJ2-5, with D unclear. The CDR3 spans 14 residues. The germline V gene has CDR1 SGHRS and CDR2 YFSETQ. V lost 1 base and J lost 4, with 11 bases in between. The CDR3 reads CASSLNANPETQYF. The DNA of the CDR3 is TGCGCCAGCAGCTTGAACGCAAACCCAGAGACCCAGTACTTC.

As for this clone: Other DNA sequences of this sample code for an identical CDR3. This chain connects TRBV6-5 to TRBJ2-7; 14 bases agree with TRBD2. The CDR3 runs 15 residues. The germline gives CDR1 MNHEY, CDR2 SVGAGI. V gave up 0 bases and J gave up 6 bases; unmatched junction bases: 1. CDR3 DNA sequence: TGTGCCAGCAGTTACTCGGGACTAGCGGGAGCCGAGCAGTACTTC. Amino acids: CASSYSGLAGAEQYF.

J is TRBJ2-7 and V is TRBV6-1; 11 nucleotides match TRBD1. This CDR3 is built from 15 residues. V lost 2 bases to trimming and J lost 5 bases; unmatched junction nucleotides: 5. Germline V gene data show CDR1 as MNHNS and CDR2 as SASEGT. The CDR3 here is CASSERGQGVDEQYF. The CDR3 DNA reads as TGTGCCAGCAGTGAAAGGGGACAGGGGGTTGACGAGCAGTACTTC.

This clone was recorded only once. The chain joins TRBV28 to TRBJ2-3; D remains unclear. V lost 3 bases to trimming and J lost 4 bases, with 14 bases between them. CDR1 and CDR2 (germline): MDHEN, SYDVKM. The CDR3 spans 15 residues. The CDR3 DNA reads as TGTGCCAGCAGTTTCGAGCCCTTAAGCTCAGATACGCAGTATTTT. Amino acid sequence: CASSFEPLSSDTQYF.

This clone appeared once. V is TRBV5-4 and J is TRBJ2-5, with 9 bases identical to TRBD2. Germline V gene lookup returns CDR1 SGHNT and CDR2 YYREEE (reference sequence). Trimming took 0 bases from V and 4 from J; bases not matched to a gene: 4. This CDR3 comprises 15 residues. The CDR3 sequence is CASSLVLAGSETQYF. The DNA of the CDR3 is TGTGCCAGCAGCTTGGTACTAGCGGGTTCAGAGACCCAGTACTTC.

The chain employs TRBV10-3 and TRBJ2-1; 14 bases agree with TRBD2. The CDR3 is 20 residues long. The germline CDR1 and CDR2 sequences are ENHRY and SYGVKD. With 0 bases clipped from V and 3 bases from J, the junction kept 10 bases outside the gene matches. CDR3 DNA: TGTGCCATCAGTGAGTCTTCGACTAGCGGGAGGGTGAGATACTACAATGAGCAGTTCTTC. Residues: CAISESSTSGRVRYYNEQFF.

The rearrangement uses TRBV28 and TRBJ2-1; 11 bases fit TRBD2. V shed 3 bases and J 12 bases; nucleotides not matched to a gene: 13. Germline lookup yields CDR1 MDHEN and CDR2 SYDVKM. This CDR3 has 16 residues. The DNA for the CDR3 is TGTGCCAGCAGTTTTATCAGGTCTAGCGGGAGGTACGTGCAGTTCTTC. Translating it yields CASSFIRSSGRYVQFF.

The V and J genes are TRBV10-3 and TRBJ2-1; D gene unclear. Germline V lookup: CDR1 ENHRY, CDR2 SYGVKD. Trimming removed 0 bases at V and 4 bases at J, with 4 bases between. This CDR3 contains 13 residues. The CDR3 spells CAISESPYNEQFF. CDR3 coding DNA: TGTGCCATCAGTGAGTCCCCGTACAATGAGCAGTTCTTC.